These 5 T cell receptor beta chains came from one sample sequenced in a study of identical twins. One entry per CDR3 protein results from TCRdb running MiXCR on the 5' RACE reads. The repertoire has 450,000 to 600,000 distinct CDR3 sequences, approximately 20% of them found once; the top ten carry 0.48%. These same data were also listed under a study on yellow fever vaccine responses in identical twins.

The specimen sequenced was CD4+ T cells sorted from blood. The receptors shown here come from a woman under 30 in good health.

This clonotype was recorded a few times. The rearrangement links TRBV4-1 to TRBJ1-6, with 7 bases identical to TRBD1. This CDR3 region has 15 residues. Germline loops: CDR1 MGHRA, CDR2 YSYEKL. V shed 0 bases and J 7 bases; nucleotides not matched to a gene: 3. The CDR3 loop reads CASSQEGQINSPLHF. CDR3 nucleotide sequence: TGCGCCAGCAGCCAAGAGGGACAGATCAATTCACCCCTCCACTTT.

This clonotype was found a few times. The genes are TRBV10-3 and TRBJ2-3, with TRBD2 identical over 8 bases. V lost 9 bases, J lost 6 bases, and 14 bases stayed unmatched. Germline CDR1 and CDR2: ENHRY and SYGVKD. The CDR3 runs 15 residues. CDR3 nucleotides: TGTGCCATAAGGTCTGCGGGGGGCTCGATGGATACGCAGTATTTT. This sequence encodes CAIRSAGGSMDTQYF.

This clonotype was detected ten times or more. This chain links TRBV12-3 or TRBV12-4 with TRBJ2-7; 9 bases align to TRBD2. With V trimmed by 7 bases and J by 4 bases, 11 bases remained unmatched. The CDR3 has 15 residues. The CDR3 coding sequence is TGTGCCAGCAACATGGGACTAGCCAGTTCGTACGAGCAGTACTTC. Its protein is CASNMGLASSYEQYF.

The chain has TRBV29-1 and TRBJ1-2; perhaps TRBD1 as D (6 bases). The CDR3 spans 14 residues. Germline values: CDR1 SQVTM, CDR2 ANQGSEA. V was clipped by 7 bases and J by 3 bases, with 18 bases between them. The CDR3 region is CSETKARGYYGYTF. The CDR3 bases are TGCAGCGAAACCAAGGCGAGGGGGTACTATGGCTACACCTTC. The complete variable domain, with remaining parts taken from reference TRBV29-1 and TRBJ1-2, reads SAVISQKPSRDICQRGTSLTIQCQVDSQVTMMFWYRQQPGQSLTLIATANQGSEATYESGFVIDKFPISRPNLTFSTLTVSNMSPEDSSIYLCSETKARGYYGYTFGSGTRLTVV.

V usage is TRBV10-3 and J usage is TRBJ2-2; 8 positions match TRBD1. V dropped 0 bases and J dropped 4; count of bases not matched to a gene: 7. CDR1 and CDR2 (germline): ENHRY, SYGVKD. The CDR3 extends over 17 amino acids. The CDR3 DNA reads TGTGCCATCAGTGAGTCGGACGGGACAGGACGCACCGGGGAGCTGTTTTTT. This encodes CAISESDGTGRTGELFF.